Listed below are T cell receptor beta chains from one sample, sequenced in a study of CD8 T cells in Susac syndrome. TCRdb processed the immunoSEQ multiplex PCR reads anew with MiXCR; each CDR3 protein has one entry. The sample lists around 190,000 distinct CDR3 sequences, 85% to 95% occurring once. The sample was CD4+ T cells from PBMCs. The receptors derive from a human donor in good health. Both conserved end residues are part of each CDR3. Each record gives: clone size, CDR3 length, V gene, J gene, D gene, CDR3 protein, CDR3 DNA. A D gene is named only where the DNA matches it firmly. Where a row states a size, it is once, few, many or the class of an expanded clone; other rows omit it.

>once|16|TRBV5-1|TRBJ2-2|TRBD2
CASGLSGGGLLRELFF
TGCGCCAGCGGCCTCTCCGGCGGGGGGCTCCTTAGAGAGCTGTTTTTT
>.|15|TRBV7-9|TRBJ1-2|TRBD1
CASRAGTGEFYGYTF
TGTGCCAGCAGGGCCGGGACAGGGGAATTCTATGGCTACACCTTC
>.|13|TRBV2|TRBJ1-5|.
CASSLGRAQPQHF
TGTGCCAGCAGTCTGGGCCGGGCTCAGCCCCAGCATTTT
>.|16|TRBV28|TRBJ2-3|.
CASSLGGGPSTDTQYF
TGTGCCAGCAGTTTGGGCGGGGGCCCTAGCACAGATACGCAGTATTTT
>.|12|TRBV20-1|TRBJ2-5|.
CSARAYQETQYF
TGCAGTGCTAGAGCTTACCAAGAGACCCAGTACTTC
>.|12|TRBV19|TRBJ2-1|.
CASSLPYNEQFF
TGTGCCAGTAGTCTGCCATACAATGAGCAGTTCTTC
>once|17|TRBV5-1|TRBJ1-5|TRBD1
CASSVRTGSVRNQPQHF
TGCGCCAGCAGCGTTAGGACAGGGTCGGTGCGCAATCAGCCCCAGCATTTT
>.|17|TRBV18|TRBJ1-5|TRBD1
CASSLGTGGGGNQPQHF
TGTGCCAGCTCACTAGGGACAGGCGGGGGGGGCAATCAGCCCCAGCATTTT
>.|16|TRBV27|TRBJ1-5|TRBD1
CASSLSGTGPNQPQHF
TGTGCCAGCAGTTTGTCCGGGACAGGGCCCAATCAGCCCCAGCATTTT
>.|14|TRBV20-1|TRBJ1-6|TRBD1
CSAPEGARNSPLHF
TGCAGTGCTCCAGAGGGGGCGCGGAATTCACCCCTCCACTTT
>.|15|TRBV29-1|TRBJ2-3|TRBD2
CSVDGGGARTDTQYF
TGCAGCGTTGACGGCGGGGGGGCTAGGACAGATACGCAGTATTTT
>.|13|TRBV3-1|TRBJ1-1|.
CASSQARNTEAFF
TGTGCCAGCAGCCAAGCTCGGAACACTGAAGCTTTCTTT
>.|12|TRBV29-1|TRBJ1-5|.
CSASWPNQPQHF
TGCAGCGCCTCGTGGCCCAATCAGCCCCAGCATTTT
>.|16|TRBV27|TRBJ1-1|.
CASSPGVGGARTEAFF
TGTGCCAGCAGTCCGGGTGTGGGGGGCGCGCGCACTGAAGCTTTCTTT
>.|12|TRBV5-5|TRBJ2-3|.
CASSSHRDTQYF
TGTGCCAGCAGCTCCCACAGGGATACGCAGTATTTT
>.|14|TRBV11-1|TRBJ2-7|TRBD1
CASSFGQASYEQYF
TGTGCCAGCAGCTTCGGACAGGCCTCCTACGAGCAGTACTTC
>once|13|TRBV19|TRBJ2-3|.
CASSIGPWDTQYF
TGTGCCAGTAGTATAGGGCCCTGGGATACGCAGTATTTT
>.|13|TRBV29-1|TRBJ1-1|.
CSVGGRAMEEAFF
TGCAGCGTTGGGGGCAGGGCGATGGAGGAAGCTTTCTTT
>few|11|TRBV28|TRBJ1-6|.
CASSFRSPLHF
TGTGCCAGCAGTTTTCGATCACCCCTCCACTTT
>.|12|TRBV3-1|TRBJ2-5|TRBD1
CASSQTPGGWYF
TGTGCCAGCAGCCAAACCCCAGGGGGCTGGTACTTC
>.|15|TRBV29-1|TRBJ1-1|.
CSVGVQSWGVTEAFF
TGCAGCGTTGGGGTGCAATCTTGGGGCGTCACTGAAGCTTTCTTT
>.|14|TRBV7-2|TRBJ2-1|.
CASSLIFAGNEQFF
TGTGCCAGCAGCTTAATTTTCGCCGGTAATGAGCAGTTCTTC
>.|15|TRBV12-3/TRBV12-4|TRBJ2-7|.
CASSTPGPLNYEQYF
TGTGCCAGCAGTACTCCGGGCCCCTTGAACTACGAGCAGTACTTC
>once|15|TRBV6-6|TRBJ2-7|TRBD1
CASRWDRGEFYEQYF
TGTGCCAGCAGATGGGACAGGGGGGAGTTCTACGAGCAGTACTTC
>.|13|TRBV29-1|TRBJ2-7|.
CSVEDEKTYEQYF
TGCAGCGTTGAAGACGAGAAGACCTACGAGCAGTACTTC
>.|13|TRBV30|TRBJ1-2|TRBD1
CAWSVWTGSSYTF
TGTGCCTGGAGTGTCTGGACAGGGAGTAGCTACACCTTC
>.|13|TRBV27|TRBJ1-1|.
CASRGLMNTEAFF
TGTGCCAGCAGGGGGCTCATGAACACTGAAGCTTTCTTT
>.|13|TRBV4-3|TRBJ1-2|.
CASSQDLGAGYTF
TGCGCCAGCAGCCAAGATTTAGGGGCCGGCTACACCTTC
>.|14|TRBV5-1|TRBJ2-2|TRBD2
CASGGGTNTGELFF
TGCGCCAGCGGCGGGGGGACGAACACCGGGGAGCTGTTTTTT
>.|14|TRBV4-3|TRBJ1-3|.
CASSQGGSENTIYF
TGCGCCAGCAGCCAAGGCGGCTCTGAAAACACCATATATTTT
>.|15|TRBV5-6|TRBJ2-2|.
CASSLGPANTGELFF
TGTGCCAGCAGCTTGGGACCAGCGAACACCGGGGAGCTGTTTTTT
>.|15|TRBV19|TRBJ1-6|TRBD1
CASKGGGQGYSPLHF
TGTGCCAGTAAGGGCGGAGGACAGGGATATTCACCCCTCCACTTT
>.|13|TRBV29-1|TRBJ2-2|.
CSVGAGNTGELFF
TGCAGCGTTGGGGCAGGGAACACCGGGGAGCTGTTTTTT
>.|16|TRBV7-8|TRBJ2-3|TRBD1
CASSPGRDRGTDTQYF
TGTGCCAGCAGCCCGGGTCGGGACAGGGGGACAGATACGCAGTATTTT
>few|12|TRBV7-2|TRBJ2-5|.
CASSLVRETQYF
TGTGCCAGCAGTTTAGTACGAGAGACCCAGTACTTC
>.|16|TRBV30|TRBJ1-2|TRBD1
CAWSPGQGPANYGYTF
TGTGCCTGGAGTCCCGGACAGGGGCCAGCTAACTATGGCTACACCTTC
>.|16|TRBV28|TRBJ1-6|.
CASSSLSGSYNSPLHF
TGTGCCAGCAGTTCTTTGTCCGGCTCCTATAATTCACCCCTCCACTTT
>.|14|TRBV24-1|TRBJ1-5|.
CATSQAGINQPQHF
TGTGCCACCAGTCAGGCAGGGATCAATCAGCCCCAGCATTTT
>.|15|TRBV6-2/TRBV6-3|TRBJ2-6|.
CASAPVTSGANVLTF
TGTGCCAGCGCGCCGGTAACCTCTGGGGCCAACGTCCTGACTTTC
>.|14|TRBV12-3/TRBV12-4|TRBJ2-5|TRBD2
CASRGGTSPLTQYF
TGTGCCAGCAGGGGCGGGACTAGCCCCTTGACCCAGTACTTC
>.|12|TRBV29-1|TRBJ1-3|.
CSAGEGGNTIYF
TGCAGCGCTGGAGAAGGTGGAAACACCATATATTTT
>.|15|TRBV29-1|TRBJ1-2|TRBD1
CSVERGGQGAYGYTF
TGCAGCGTCGAAAGGGGAGGGCAGGGGGCCTATGGCTACACCTTC
>.|15|TRBV20-1|TRBJ2-4|.
CSAGSVGGGKNIQYF
TGCAGTGCTGGGAGCGTGGGGGGAGGCAAAAACATTCAGTACTTC
>.|9|TRBV20-1|TRBJ2-5|.
CSVAPTQYF
TGCAGTGTGGCCCCAACCCAGTACTTC
>.|14|TRBV20-1|TRBJ2-7|.
CSAFRVYSSYEQYF
TGCAGTGCTTTCCGTGTATATAGCTCCTACGAGCAGTACTTC
>.|12|TRBV6-5|TRBJ1-5|.
CASSRKGESQHF
TGTGCCAGCAGTAGAAAGGGGGAGTCCCAGCATTTT
>.|14|TRBV10-2|TRBJ1-6|TRBD1
CASSGGTANSPLHF
TGCGCCAGCAGTGGGGGGACAGCAAATTCACCCCTCCACTTT
>.|16|TRBV6-2/TRBV6-3|TRBJ1-6|TRBD1
CASSSPGQGRRSPLHF
TGTGCCAGCAGTTCCCCGGGACAGGGTCGGCGATCACCCCTCCACTTT
>.|14|TRBV6-2/TRBV6-3|TRBJ2-6|.
CASSYTPGGLVLTF
TGTGCCAGCAGTTACACCCCAGGGGGGCTCGTCCTGACTTTC